Below are 6 T cell receptor beta chains sequenced from a single sample in a study of cytomegalovirus exposure and HLA in healthy donors. The PCR used 60 Vbeta and 13 Jbeta primers. Sequenced by immunoSEQ multiplex PCR; TCRdb stores in-frame clones only, minus some. Seen here are under 150,000 clones, around 78% observed once, and the top ten hold about 1.5%. Sequenced sample: PBMCs. All receptors derive from a man aged 35 to 55 in good health and CMV-seronegative.

The chain combines TRBV13 with TRBJ2-5; 9 nucleotides line up with TRBD1. The CDR3 consists of 15 residues. The germline gives CDR1 PRHDT, CDR2 FYEKMQ (reference sequence). V shed 2 bases, J shed 3 bases, and the junction held 4 bases outside the gene matches. The CDR3 loop is CASSLPGQGKETQYF. The CDR3 DNA sequence: TGTGCCAGCAGCTTACCGGGACAGGGCAAAGAGACCCAGTACTTC.

The sample holds a few counts of this clone. The chain has TRBV11-2 and TRBJ2-5; 12 bases are a match to TRBD2. Per the germline V gene, CDR1 is SGHAT and CDR2 is FQNNGV. The length of the CDR3 is 16 residues. The V segment lost 5 bases and the J segment 2 bases; nucleotides outside the gene matches: 6. The CDR3 bases are TGTGCCAGCAGCATCGGGACTAGCGGGCCTCAAGAGACCCAGTACTTC. This translates into CASSIGTSGPQETQYF.

J is TRBJ1-6 and V is TRBV27, with D possibly being TRBD1 (5 bases). Trimming left V 2 bases short and J 9 bases short, with 11 bases between. CDR3 length: 14 amino acids. CDR1 and CDR2 from the germline V gene are MNHEY and SMNVEV (reference sequence). This chain's CDR3 is CASSLRQMGSPLHF. CDR3 sequence (DNA): TGTGCCAGCAGTTTAAGACAGATGGGTTCACCCCTCCACTTT.

The table lists this clone with a count of one. The chain uses TRBV11-3 and TRBJ2-7; TRBD2 matches at 15 bases. This CDR3 is built from 15 residues. Germline lookup yields CDR1 SGHNT and CDR2 YENEEA. V was clipped by 3 bases and J by 7 bases; unmatched bases: 4. The CDR3 loop is CASSLTGTSGGEQYF. The CDR3 DNA follows: TGTGCCAGCAGCTTGACGGGGACTAGCGGGGGGGAGCAGTACTTC. The variable domain in full, completed from reference TRBV11-3 and TRBJ2-7, reads EAGVVQSPRYKIIEKKQPVAFWCNPISGHNTLYWYLQNLGQGPELLIRYENEEAVDDSQLPKDRFSAERLKGVDSTLKIQPAELGDSAVYLCASSLTGTSGGEQYFGPGTRLTVT.

The chain couples TRBV9 to TRBJ2-7; D is ambiguous. Germline V lookup: CDR1 SGDLS, CDR2 YYNGEE. Trimming cost V 1 base and J 12 bases, with 17 bases left between them. The CDR3 has 13 residues. In nucleotides, the CDR3 is TGTGCCAGCAGCGTAAGTCCGGAAGCGTCGCCGTACTTC. Translation: CASSVSPEASPYF.

The chain uses TRBV6-5 and TRBJ1-2; 7 nucleotides align to TRBD1. The CDR3 is made up of 15 amino acids. The V gene's germline CDR1 is MNHEY and CDR2 SVGAGI. V trimming: 0 bases; J trimming: 4 bases; junction bases outside the gene matches: 5. The CDR3 DNA sequence: TGTGCCAGCAGTTACTCGAAGGGGGCGGCCTATGGCTACACCTTC. This codes for CASSYSKGAAYGYTF.